Each of the 7 T cell receptor beta chains below was sequenced from the same sample in a study of CXCR3-negative and CXCR3-positive naive CD8 T cells. These receptors are not linked to any known antigen. cDNA libraries for TRB were generated by 5' RACE incorporating UMI labels. TCRdb reworked the 5' RACE reads into one entry per CDR3 protein, no DNA. Its table lists some 3,000 distinct CDR3 sequences. Study-wide points: A higher hydrophobicity marked the TRB CDR3s of CXCR3-positive naive cells versus CXCR3-negative naive cells.

Sequencing was carried out using naive CXCR3+ CD8+ T cells from blood. Subset noted: CD45RO-CCR7+CD27+CD95- naive CD8+ T cells expressing CXCR3 (TNR3+). The receptors were gathered from a human donor in good health. Some clones in this sample may be carry-over from other donors' samples.

The chain joins TRBV28 to TRBJ2-1; TCRdb selects TRBD2, and the lack of DNA leaves this call unchecked. In germline, CDR1 is MDHEN, CDR2 SYDVKM. The CDR3 consists of 15 residues. The CDR3 reads CASSLVTSGYNEQFF.

The rearrangement uses TRBV5-4 and TRBJ2-2. CDR3 length: 16 amino acids. Germline assignment: CDR1 SGHNT and CDR2 YYREEE (reference sequence). This CDR3 reads CASSLGPASNTGELFF.

This clonotype is labeled medium-sized based on frequency. The chain carries TRBV27 and TRBJ2-1; TCRdb proposes TRBD2, but this gene call is untestable without DNA. The CDR3 runs 14 residues. In germline, CDR1 is MNHEY, CDR2 SMNVEV (reference sequence). The CDR3 loop reads CASSLSTSINEQFF.

The chain recombines TRBV29-1 with TRBJ2-7; TCRdb proposes TRBD1, but this gene call is untestable without DNA. CDR1 is SQVTM and CDR2 is ANQGSEA in the germline V gene. The CDR3 length is 13 residues. The CDR3 is CSVPGQNSYEQYF.

By frequency, this clonotype is medium-sized. This chain connects TRBV29-1 to TRBJ1-2. This CDR3 is built from 15 residues. Germline V gene lookup returns CDR1 SQVTM and CDR2 ANQGSEA. The chain's CDR3 is CSVEVVGLVGRGYTF.

This sequence joins TRBV6-5 and TRBJ2-3; the TRBD1 assignment by TCRdb is unverifiable without DNA. This CDR3 comprises 14 residues. Germline V gene data show CDR1 as MNHEY and CDR2 as SVGAGI. The CDR3 loop reads CASTPGESTDTQYF.

The V call is TRBV7-6, the J call TRBJ2-1. Germline assignment: CDR1 SGHVS and CDR2 FNYEAQ. This CDR3 region has 12 residues. The CDR3 protein is CASSLGHNEQFF.